This T cell receptor beta chain stems from a study of cytomegalovirus exposure and HLA in healthy donors. As concerns this clone: Its antigen is currently unknown.

The PCR ran on 60 Vbeta and 13 Jbeta primers. The protocol was immunoSEQ multiplex PCR, while the TCRdb copy is restricted to in-frame clones and leaves out a portion. This sample lists fewer than 35,000 clones; its ten largest clones have roughly 5%. Study results and caveats: The study carried out a later analysis of TCR beta sequences. It associated some 15,000 of them with specific HLA alleles at a false discovery rate of 0.05. Published work reported that the classifier diagnosed cytomegalovirus status with high specificity and sensitivity.

The CDR3 totals 13 residues. The germline V and J ends were trimmed by 5 bases and 7 bases, with 14 bases remaining between them. Germline V gene lookup returns CDR1 SQVTM and CDR2 ANQGSEA. The chain has TRBV29-1 and TRBJ2-2; D may be TRBD1 (6 bases). Sequencing was done on a sample of PBMCs. The TCR was taken from a female donor in good health and CMV-seronegative. CDR3 in DNA: TGCAGCGTTATACAGGGATCGGTCGGGGAGCTGTTTTTT. It specifies CSVIQGSVGELFF.